This T cell receptor (beta chain) was obtained from a study of blood T cell repertoires in COVID-19. Study background: The study drew acute and convalescent COVID-19 samples from the United States, Italy and Spain.

Authors' analysis steps: Quantification of nucleated cells was approximated via reference gene primer amplification. This table comes from immunoSEQ multiplex PCR, and its TCRdb copy is limited to in-frame clones, with some not included. D and trimming were read from the DNA, whereas the V and J calls and clone size are those reported in that table. The sample contains roughly 150,000 clones, around 86% of which appear only once. Seattle's enrolled individuals joined amid active infection and were then monitored longitudinally. Germline CDR1 is LNHDA and CDR2 is SQIVND (reference sequence). V was trimmed by 5 bases and J by 3 bases, leaving 14 bases between them. This CDR3 spans 15 amino acids.

The chain links TRBV19 to TRBJ1-3; D is undetermined. This clonotype was obtained from a woman of 80 years or more with COVID-19, enrolled during active disease. Sequenced material: peripheral blood. CDR3 in DNA: TGTGCCAGTAGTGCCTCCAGTACCCATGGAAACACCATATATTTT. Its protein is CASSASSTHGNTIYF.